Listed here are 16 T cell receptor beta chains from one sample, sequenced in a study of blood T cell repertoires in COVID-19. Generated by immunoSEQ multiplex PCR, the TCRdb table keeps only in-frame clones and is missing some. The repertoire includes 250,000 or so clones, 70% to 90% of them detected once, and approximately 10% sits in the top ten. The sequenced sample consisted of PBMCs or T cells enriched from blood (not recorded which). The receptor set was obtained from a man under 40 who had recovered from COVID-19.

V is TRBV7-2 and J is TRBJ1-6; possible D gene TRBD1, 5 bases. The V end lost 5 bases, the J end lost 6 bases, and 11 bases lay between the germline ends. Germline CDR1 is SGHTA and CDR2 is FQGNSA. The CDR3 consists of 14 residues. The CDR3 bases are TGTGCCAGCAGCCGCGACAGCCTTAATTCACCCCTCCACTTT. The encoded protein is CASSRDSLNSPLHF.

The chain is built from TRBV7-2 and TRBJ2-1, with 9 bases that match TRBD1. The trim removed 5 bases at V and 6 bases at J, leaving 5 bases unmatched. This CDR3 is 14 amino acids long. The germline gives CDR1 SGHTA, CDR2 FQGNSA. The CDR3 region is CASSRDREGNEQFF. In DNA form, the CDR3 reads TGTGCCAGCAGCAGGGACAGGGAAGGCAATGAGCAGTTCTTC.

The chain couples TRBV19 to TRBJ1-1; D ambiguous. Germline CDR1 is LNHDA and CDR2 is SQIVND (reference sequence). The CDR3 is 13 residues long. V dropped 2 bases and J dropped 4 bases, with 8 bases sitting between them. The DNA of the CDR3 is TGTGCCAGTAGTATACAGGTTTTCACTGAAGCTTTCTTT. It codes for CASSIQVFTEAFF.

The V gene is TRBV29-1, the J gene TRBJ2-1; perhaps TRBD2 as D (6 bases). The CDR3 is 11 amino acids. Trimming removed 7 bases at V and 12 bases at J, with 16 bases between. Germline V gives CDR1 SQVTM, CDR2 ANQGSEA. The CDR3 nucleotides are TGCAGCGCCGCGCGGGATACGAGGCAGTTCTTC. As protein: CSAARDTRQFF.

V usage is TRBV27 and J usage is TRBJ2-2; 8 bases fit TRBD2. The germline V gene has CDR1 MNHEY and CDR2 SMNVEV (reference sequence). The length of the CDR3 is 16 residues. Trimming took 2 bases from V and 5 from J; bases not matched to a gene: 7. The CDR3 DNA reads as TGTGCCAGCAGTTTAGTCGGCACTAGCGGAACCGGGGAGCTGTTTTTT. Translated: CASSLVGTSGTGELFF.

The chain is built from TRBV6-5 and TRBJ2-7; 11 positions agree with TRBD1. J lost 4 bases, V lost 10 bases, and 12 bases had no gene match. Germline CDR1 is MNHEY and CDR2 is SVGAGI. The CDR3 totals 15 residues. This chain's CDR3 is CATAIGTGGTYEQYF. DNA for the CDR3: TGTGCCACCGCAATCGGGACAGGGGGAACATACGAGCAGTACTTC.

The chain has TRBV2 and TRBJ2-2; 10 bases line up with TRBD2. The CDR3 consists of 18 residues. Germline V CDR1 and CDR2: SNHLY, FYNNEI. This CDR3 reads CAAHGRLAGEVDTGELFF. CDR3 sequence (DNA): TGTGCAGCTCACGGGAGGCTAGCGGGAGAGGTCGACACCGGGGAGCTGTTTTTT.

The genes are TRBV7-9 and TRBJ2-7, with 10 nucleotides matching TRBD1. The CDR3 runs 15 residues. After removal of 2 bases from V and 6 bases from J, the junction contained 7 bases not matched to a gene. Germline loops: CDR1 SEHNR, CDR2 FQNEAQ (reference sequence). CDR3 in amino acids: CASSLMRTGGREQYF. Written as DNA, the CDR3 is TGTGCCAGCAGCTTAATGCGGACAGGGGGTCGCGAGCAGTACTTC.

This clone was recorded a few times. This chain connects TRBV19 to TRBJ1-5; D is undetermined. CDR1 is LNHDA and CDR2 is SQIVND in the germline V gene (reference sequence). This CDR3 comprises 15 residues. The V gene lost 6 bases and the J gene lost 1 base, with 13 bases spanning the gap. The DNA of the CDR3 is TGTGCCAGTAGGCTGGGAGGGAGGAGCAATCAGCCCCAGCATTTT. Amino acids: CASRLGGRSNQPQHF.

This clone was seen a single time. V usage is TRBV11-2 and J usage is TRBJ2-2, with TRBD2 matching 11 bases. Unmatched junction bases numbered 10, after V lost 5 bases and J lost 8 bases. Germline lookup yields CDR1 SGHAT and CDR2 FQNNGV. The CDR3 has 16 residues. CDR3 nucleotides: TGTGCCAGCAGCCCCCGATTAGTAGCGGGAGGGGGGGAGCTGTTTTTT. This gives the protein CASSPRLVAGGGELFF.

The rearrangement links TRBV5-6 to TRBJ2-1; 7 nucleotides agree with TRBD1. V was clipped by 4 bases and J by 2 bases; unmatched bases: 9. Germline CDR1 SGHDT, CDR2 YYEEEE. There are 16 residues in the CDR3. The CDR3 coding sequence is TGTGCCAGCAGCCCATTGTTGAGGGGGCCCTACAATGAGCAGTTCTTC. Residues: CASSPLLRGPYNEQFF.

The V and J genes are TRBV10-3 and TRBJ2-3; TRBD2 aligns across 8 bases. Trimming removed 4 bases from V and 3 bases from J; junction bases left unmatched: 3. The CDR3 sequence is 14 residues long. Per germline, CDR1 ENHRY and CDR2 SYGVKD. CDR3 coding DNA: TGTGCCATCAGTGCGGGGGGGATAACAGATACGCAGTATTTT. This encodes CAISAGGITDTQYF.

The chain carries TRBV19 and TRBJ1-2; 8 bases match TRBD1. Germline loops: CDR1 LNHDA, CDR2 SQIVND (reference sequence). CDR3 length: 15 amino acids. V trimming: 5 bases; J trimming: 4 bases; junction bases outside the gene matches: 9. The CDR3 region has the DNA TGTGCCAGTAGTCAACCCGGGACAGGTTTCTATGGCTACACCTTC. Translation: CASSQPGTGFYGYTF.

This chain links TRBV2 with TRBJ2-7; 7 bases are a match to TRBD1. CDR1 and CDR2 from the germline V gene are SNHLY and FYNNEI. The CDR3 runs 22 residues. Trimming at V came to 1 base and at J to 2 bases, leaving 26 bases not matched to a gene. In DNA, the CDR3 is TGTGCCAGCAGTGAAGGTTTTTGGACCCCGCGGACAGGCCGTCGGAGGACCTACGAGCAGTACTTC. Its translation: CASSEGFWTPRTGRRRTYEQYF.

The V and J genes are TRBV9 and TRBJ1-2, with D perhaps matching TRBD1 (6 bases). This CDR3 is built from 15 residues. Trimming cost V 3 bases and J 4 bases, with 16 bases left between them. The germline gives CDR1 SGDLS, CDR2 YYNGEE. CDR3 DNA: TGTGCCAGCAGCGCGCAGGGGCGGGCATCCTATGGCTACACCTTC. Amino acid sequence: CASSAQGRASYGYTF.

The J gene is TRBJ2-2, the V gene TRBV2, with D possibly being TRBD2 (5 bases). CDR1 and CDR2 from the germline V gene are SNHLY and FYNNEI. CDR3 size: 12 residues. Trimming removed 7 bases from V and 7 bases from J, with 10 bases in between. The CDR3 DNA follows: TGTGCCAGCAACGAGGGTCACGGGGAGCTGTTTTTT. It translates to CASNEGHGELFF. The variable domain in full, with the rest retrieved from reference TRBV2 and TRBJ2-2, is EPEVTQTPSHQVTQMGQEVILRCVPISNHLYFYWYRQILGQKVEFLVSFYNNEISEKSEIFDDQFSVERPDGSNFTLKIRSTKLEDSAMYFCASNEGHGELFFGEGSRLTVL.